These 30 T cell receptor beta chains were sequenced from one sample in a study of cytomegalovirus exposure and HLA in healthy donors. This PCR relied on a set of 60 Vbeta primers and 13 Jbeta primers. Here immunoSEQ multiplex PCR was the method, and the copy in TCRdb shows in-frame clones only, minus some. Counted here are about 130,000 clones, approximately 74% occurring once; the ten biggest clones make up 6% to 8.5%. Sequenced material: PBMCs. All receptors come from a man aged 35 to 55 in good health and CMV-seropositive.

This chain links TRBV30 with TRBJ2-7, with TRBD1 matching 8 bases. Germline-derived CDR1 and CDR2 are GTSNPN and SVGIG (reference sequence). The CDR3 covers 13 residues. The V gene end was trimmed by 7 bases and the J gene end by 5 bases; junction bases not matched to a gene: 10. The CDR3 region has the DNA TGTGCCTATGGACAGGGAAAAACCAACGAGCAGTACTTC. Its protein is CAYGQGKTNEQYF.

The V and J genes are TRBV5-1 and TRBJ2-7; a possible D gene is TRBD2 (5 bases). Germline CDR1 is SGHRS and CDR2 is YFSETQ. Trimming removed 9 bases at V and 5 bases at J, with 21 bases between. The CDR3 sequence is 14 residues long. DNA for the CDR3: TGCGCCACCCGTTCCGAGGGCCGGGCGGACGAGCAGTACTTC. This gives the protein CATRSEGRADEQYF.

This clone has just a few counts. The J gene is TRBJ2-1, the V gene TRBV25-1; D is perhaps TRBD1 (5 bases). Germline loops: CDR1 MGHDK, CDR2 SYGVNS. The CDR3 is 12 residues long. Deletions cut 8 bases from V and 3 bases from J, with 8 bases between. CDR3 nucleotide sequence: TGTGCCAGCTTGGACATCTACAATGAGCAGTTCTTC. Translating it yields CASLDIYNEQFF.

In its sample, this clone was seen a few times. V usage is TRBV9 and J usage is TRBJ2-3; weak D call: TRBD2 (6 bases). The V gene's germline CDR1 is SGDLS and CDR2 YYNGEE. Trimming stripped 6 bases from V and 0 bases from J, with 29 bases between. The CDR3 extends over 20 amino acids. The CDR3 sequence is CASTGLTGLKAPRSTDTQYF. For the CDR3, the DNA is TGTGCCAGCACCGGACTAACGGGATTAAAAGCCCCGCGTAGCACAGATACGCAGTATTTT.

This clone occurred a few times. V and J are TRBV28 and TRBJ1-4; 7 nucleotides line up with TRBD1. Trimming cost V 5 bases and J 5 bases; bases outside gene matches: 8. Germline CDR1 MDHEN, CDR2 SYDVKM. The CDR3 loop spans 15 amino acids. CDR3 DNA: TGTGCCAGCAGTCCGACAGGGAGAGGGAATGAAAAACTGTTTTTT. Protein: CASSPTGRGNEKLFF.

The chain has TRBV6-1 and TRBJ2-7; D may be TRBD1 (5 bases). This CDR3 comprises 13 residues. V gave up 0 bases and J gave up 2 bases, with 5 bases separating them. CDR1 and CDR2 from the germline V gene are MNHNS and SASEGT. The chain's CDR3 is CASSEAGPYEQYF. Written as DNA, the CDR3 is TGTGCCAGCAGTGAAGCGGGGCCCTACGAGCAGTACTTC.

The rearrangement links TRBV27 to TRBJ2-7; possibly TRBD2 for D (6 bases). The germline V and J ends were trimmed by 8 bases and 4 bases, with 18 bases remaining between them. Germline-derived CDR1 and CDR2 are MNHEY and SMNVEV (reference sequence). This CDR3 has 14 amino acids. CDR3 sequence: CASAPPGLKYEQYF. For the CDR3, the DNA is TGTGCCAGCGCCCCCCCGGGACTCAAATACGAGCAGTACTTC.

This clone was observed a few times. The chain uses TRBV7-2 and TRBJ2-2, with TRBD1 as a possible D gene (5 bases). In germline, CDR1 is SGHTA, CDR2 FQGNSA. The CDR3 spans 16 residues. V lost 2 bases and J 6 bases, leaving 16 bases between the germline ends. CDR3 DNA: TGTGCCAGCAGCTTACGAGGCAGGGCCCCCCCCGGGGAGCTGTTTTTT. Protein product: CASSLRGRAPPGELFF.

This sequence joins TRBV2 and TRBJ1-3; the match to TRBD1 covers 7 bases. Per the germline V gene, CDR1 is SNHLY and CDR2 is FYNNEI. Trimming at V came to 7 bases and at J to 2 bases, leaving 8 bases not matched to a gene. This CDR3 spans 15 amino acids. The CDR3 nucleotides are TGTGCCAGCAAACCAGGGACAGCTCCTGGAAACACCATATATTTT. This gives the protein CASKPGTAPGNTIYF.

The chain carries TRBV9 and TRBJ1-6, with 7 nucleotides matching TRBD1. This CDR3 has 16 amino acids. V lost 2 bases, J lost 7 bases, and 9 bases stayed unmatched. From germline, CDR1 is SGDLS and CDR2 YYNGEE. This CDR3 reads CASSVDPGGRNSPLHF. The DNA for the CDR3 is TGTGCCAGCAGCGTCGATCCAGGGGGGCGGAATTCACCCCTCCACTTT.

The chain uses TRBV21-1 and TRBJ1-1; TRBD1, the table's D call, was not compared with the DNA. TRBV21-1 represents a pseudogene. This CDR3 spans 14 amino acids. The CDR3 is CASSKLAGDTEAFF. In DNA, the CDR3 is TGTGCCAGCAGCAAATTAGCAGGGGACACTGAAGCTTTCTTT.

V gene TRBV5-1 combines with J gene TRBJ2-7, with 10 bases fitting TRBD1. V lost 4 bases and J lost 0; bases outside the gene matches: 4. Germline assignment: CDR1 SGHRS and CDR2 YFSETQ. There are 15 residues in the CDR3. The DNA of the CDR3 is TGCGCCAGCAGCGCCGGGACAGGGGTCTCCTACGAGCAGTACTTC. Translated: CASSAGTGVSYEQYF.

This rearrangement joins TRBV27 to TRBJ1-6, with 7 nucleotides matching TRBD1. The CDR3 is 14 amino acids. The ends lost 5 bases at V and 10 bases at J; junction bases unmatched: 8. Germline V gene data show CDR1 as MNHEY and CDR2 as SMNVEV (reference sequence). CDR3 sequence reads: CASSTRQGRSPLHF. The DNA of the CDR3 is TGTGCCAGCAGTACGAGACAGGGCAGGTCACCCCTCCACTTT.

With regard to this clone: In the same sample, other DNA sequences code for this CDR3. CDR3 DNA sequence: TGCGCCAGCAGCCAAGGAGGGTTGGGTGAGCAGTTCTTC. Translation: CASSQGGLGEQFF. This rearrangement joins TRBV4-1 to TRBJ2-1; maybe TRBD2 (5 bases). The germline CDR1 and CDR2 sequences are MGHRA and YSYEKL. V lost 1 base to trimming and J lost 9 bases, with 10 bases between them. This CDR3 contains 13 residues.

This clone has more than one count but fewer than ten. The chain links TRBV5-1 to TRBJ2-3, with D possibly being TRBD2 (6 bases). The CDR3 extends over 15 amino acids. Trimming cost V 0 bases and J 2 bases, with 10 bases left between them. From germline, CDR1 is SGHRS and CDR2 YFSETQ. The DNA for the CDR3 is TGCGCCAGCAGCTTGGCGGGACTTATCACAGATACGCAGTATTTT. Amino acids: CASSLAGLITDTQYF.

This clone was seen a handful of times. This chain uses TRBV6-6 with TRBJ1-4; D not certain. Germline V gene lookup returns CDR1 MNHNY and CDR2 SVGAGI (reference sequence). The length of the CDR3 is 14 residues. V lost 1 base and J 3 bases, leaving 6 bases between the germline ends. The CDR3 sequence is CASSYYGANEKLFF. The CDR3 coding sequence is TGTGCCAGCAGTTACTACGGGGCTAATGAAAAACTGTTTTTT.

The CDR3: CASSPSGSSTLDTQYF. For the CDR3, the DNA is TGTGCCAGCTCACCTTCAGGGTCTTCTACGTTGGATACGCAGTATTTT. The rearrangement links TRBV18 to TRBJ2-3; tentative D call: TRBD1 (5 bases). This CDR3 comprises 16 residues. CDR1 and CDR2 (germline): KGHSH, LQKENI. The V and J ends lost 3 bases and 6 bases respectively, with 19 bases between them.

In its sample, this clone was seen a few times. This chain links TRBV12-5 with TRBJ2-7; D is undetermined. The germline gives CDR1 LGHNT, CDR2 FRNRAP. CDR3 length equals 13 residues. V was cut by 7 bases and J by 2 bases, with 12 bases left in between. The CDR3 DNA reads TGTGCTAGTGCCCCCCTCATAGCCTACGAGCAGTACTTC. The encoded protein is CASAPLIAYEQYF. The full variable domain, in which reference TRBV12-5 and TRBJ2-7 provide the parts outside the CDR3, is DARVTQTPRHKVTEMGQEVTMRCQPILGHNTVFWYRQTMMQGLELLAYFRNRAPLDDSGMPKDRFSAEMPDATLATLKIQPSEPRDSAVYFCASAPLIAYEQYFGPGTRLTVT.

The chain links TRBV6-6 to TRBJ2-5; no definite D call. Germline CDR1 is MNHNY and CDR2 is SVGAGI (reference sequence). Trimming removed 2 bases from V and 5 bases from J, with 9 bases in between. There are 13 residues in the CDR3. The CDR3 here is CASSYDPEETQYF. CDR3 DNA sequence: TGTGCCAGCAGTTACGACCCGGAGGAGACCCAGTACTTC.

The chain recombines TRBV15 with TRBJ2-1, with 7 bases that match TRBD2. This CDR3 is 15 amino acids long. V trimming: 5 bases; J trimming: 9 bases; junction bases outside the gene matches: 13. Germline V lookup: CDR1 LNHNV, CDR2 YYDKDF (reference sequence). The CDR3 coding sequence is TGTGCCACCAGCTTGTCACCTGGGGGGGGAAGTGAGCAGTTCTTC. Protein: CATSLSPGGGSEQFF.

Comments on this clone: This sample includes further DNA sequences coding for the same CDR3. This chain joins TRBV9 and TRBJ2-7, with D tentatively TRBD2 (6 bases). Deletions cut 0 bases from V and 0 bases from J, with 7 bases between. This CDR3 has 14 residues. CDR1 and CDR2 from the germline V gene are SGDLS and YYNGEE. The CDR3 coding sequence is TGTGCCAGCAGCGTAGGGGACTCCTCCTACGAGCAGTACTTC. Translating gives CASSVGDSSYEQYF.

This sequence joins TRBV6-4 and TRBJ1-2, with 7 bases identical to TRBD1. This CDR3 has 14 amino acids. CDR1 MRHNA and CDR2 SNTAGT come from the germline V gene. The V and J ends lost 2 bases and 2 bases, in that order; junction bases with no gene match: 2. CDR3 sequence: CASSDGTVNYGYTF. The CDR3 bases are TGTGCCAGCAGTGACGGGACAGTCAACTATGGCTACACCTTC.

This chain joins TRBV2 and TRBJ2-7; the match to TRBD1 covers 7 bases. Germline CDR1 SNHLY, CDR2 FYNNEI. Trimming at V came to 2 bases and at J to 3 bases, leaving 7 bases not matched to a gene. The CDR3 consists of 15 residues. Here the CDR3 reads CASSELPTGIYEQYF. CDR3 in DNA: TGTGCCAGCAGTGAATTACCGACAGGGATCTACGAGCAGTACTTC.

The chain combines TRBV18 with TRBJ2-1; 9 bases agree with TRBD1. The CDR3 is made up of 14 amino acids. The V gene's germline CDR1 is KGHSH and CDR2 LQKENI. V lost 6 bases, J lost 7 bases, and 7 bases stayed unmatched. This chain's CDR3 is CASSHRTGVNEQFF. The CDR3 DNA reads as TGTGCCAGCTCCCATAGGACAGGGGTAAATGAGCAGTTCTTC. Filled out from reference TRBV18 and TRBJ2-1, the complete variable domain reads NAGVMQNPRHLVRRRGQEARLRCSPMKGHSHVYWYRQLPEEGLKFMVYLQKENIIDESGMPKERFSAEFPKEGPSILRIQQVVRGDSAAYFCASSHRTGVNEQFFGPGTRLTVL.

This clone has a handful of counts. The V and J genes are TRBV5-1 and TRBJ1-2; D is ambiguous. The V end was cut by 4 bases, the J end by 6 bases, with 13 bases between. Germline V gives CDR1 SGHRS, CDR2 YFSETQ. This CDR3 comprises 13 residues. CDR3 in amino acids: CASSRGSQDGYTF. Written as DNA, the CDR3 is TGCGCCAGCAGCCGCGGGTCTCAGGATGGCTACACCTTC.

The rearrangement links TRBV5-4 to TRBJ1-2; TRBD1 matches 9 bases. Unmatched junction bases numbered 9, after V lost 5 bases and J lost 4 bases. Germline V gene data show CDR1 as SGHNT and CDR2 as YYREEE (reference sequence). The CDR3 totals 15 residues. Written as DNA, the CDR3 is TGTGCCAGCAGTGGGACCGGGACAGGGACCTATGGCTACACCTTC. This translates into CASSGTGTGTYGYTF.

This clone was observed a single time. V is TRBV5-1 and J is TRBJ2-7, with 8 bases fitting TRBD1. This CDR3 comprises 15 residues. V lost 2 bases to trimming and J lost 2 bases; unmatched junction nucleotides: 6. Germline-derived CDR1 and CDR2 are SGHRS and YFSETQ. CDR3 nucleotide sequence: TGCGCCAGCAGCTTAATGGGGACAGGCCCCTACGAGCAGTACTTC. Its translation is CASSLMGTGPYEQYF.

The genes are TRBV4-2 and TRBJ1-1, with 9 positions matching TRBD1. There are 15 residues in the CDR3. The V segment lost 2 bases and the J segment 2 bases; nucleotides outside the gene matches: 3. The germline CDR1 and CDR2 sequences are LGHNA and YNFKEQ. CDR3 sequence: CASSQPGQGNTEAFF. The CDR3 DNA reads TGTGCCAGCAGCCAACCGGGACAGGGTAACACTGAAGCTTTCTTT.

The chain joins TRBV6-5 to TRBJ2-7, with TRBD1 matching 7 bases. Per the germline V gene, CDR1 is MNHEY and CDR2 is SVGAGI. Losses at the gene ends were 6 bases for V and 7 bases for J; bases not matched to a gene: 9. The CDR3 covers 13 residues. The CDR3 loop reads CASRIKGAGEQYF. CDR3 nucleotide sequence: TGTGCCAGCAGAATTAAGGGGGCTGGGGAGCAGTACTTC.

This chain joins TRBV5-6 and TRBJ2-2; TRBD1 agrees at 7 bases. Germline-derived CDR1 and CDR2 are SGHDT and YYEEEE. CDR3 length: 15 amino acids. V trimming: 3 bases; J trimming: 7 bases; junction bases outside the gene matches: 9. The CDR3, as DNA: TGTGCCAGCAGCTCCACAGGGGCTAGGGGCGGGGAGCTGTTTTTT. This encodes CASSSTGARGGELFF.